This T cell receptor beta chain appears in the sequencing data of a study of T cell responses to AZD1222 COVID-19 vaccine. Study-wide context: The study pooled second doses at about 4 or about 12 weeks. Study-wide points: The peak T cell response came first, and repertoires were sampled only after it. At baseline, just a handful of AZD1222 recipients tested seropositive.

TCRdb's table, derived via immunoSEQ multiplex PCR, lists solely in-frame clones and lacks some. The sample holds about 180,000 clones, 85% to 90% seen once. Worth noting for this clone: The antigen is not known.

Trimming took 7 bases from V and 5 from J, leaving 9 bases between them. The germline V gene encodes CDR1 ENHRY and CDR2 SYGVKD. This CDR3 comprises 12 residues. The source is an adult in good health. The chain joins TRBV10-3 to TRBJ2-1; D may be TRBD1 (6 bases). The sample consisted of peripheral blood, taken on day 0 of AZD1222 vaccination. The CDR3 DNA reads as TGTGCCATCACCCGACAGGACAATGAGCAGTTCTTC. Protein sequence: CAITRQDNEQFF.